The next 29 T cell receptor beta chains were all read from a single sample in a study of blood T cell repertoires in COVID-19. Produced via immunoSEQ multiplex PCR; TCRdb's table is partial and in-frame only. In the table there are more than 90,000 clones, roughly 80% of which are singletons. Sequencing used peripheral blood. The receptor set was obtained from a man aged 50-60 years with acute or convalescent COVID-19.

The CDR3 nucleotides are TGTGCCAGCAGCCCCGGACAGGGGGGCGATGGCTACACCTTC. Residues: CASSPGQGGDGYTF. V gene TRBV7-9 combines with J gene TRBJ1-2, with 10 bases aligning to TRBD1. The V segment lost 5 bases and the J segment 6 bases; nucleotides outside the gene matches: 6. In germline, CDR1 is SEHNR, CDR2 FQNEAQ (reference sequence). The CDR3 runs to 14 residues.

The chain joins TRBV5-1 to TRBJ1-6, with 9 bases identical to TRBD1. V gave up 7 bases and J gave up 9 bases; unmatched junction bases: 8. The CDR3 is made up of 14 amino acids. Germline CDR1 SGHRS, CDR2 YFSETQ. The DNA of the CDR3 is TGCGCCAGCTGGGCCGGGACAGGGTTTTCACCCCTCCACTTT. This translates into CASWAGTGFSPLHF.

The J gene is TRBJ1-2, the V gene TRBV7-9; 10 bases map to TRBD1. This CDR3 region has 18 residues. Germline CDR1 and CDR2: SEHNR and FQNEAQ (reference sequence). Germline trimming cut 1 base from V and 3 bases from J; bases unmatched to any gene: 11. Here the CDR3 reads CASSLVTTGGWLDYGYTF. The CDR3 DNA reads TGTGCCAGCAGCTTAGTCACGACAGGGGGCTGGCTCGACTATGGCTACACCTTC.

The chain's CDR3 is CASSLTFREMYNEQFF. CDR3 nucleotide sequence: TGTGCCAGCAGCCTCACATTCCGGGAGATGTACAATGAGCAGTTCTTC. The rearrangement uses TRBV7-9 and TRBJ2-1; D might be TRBD2 (6 bases). This CDR3 spans 16 amino acids. V gave up 5 bases and J gave up 4 bases, with 18 bases separating them. Per germline, CDR1 SEHNR and CDR2 FQNEAQ (reference sequence).

The V gene is TRBV15, the J gene TRBJ1-4; no definite D call. Trimming pared 0 bases from V and 2 bases from J, leaving 13 bases between. CDR3 length: 17 residues. Germline lookup yields CDR1 LNHNV and CDR2 YYDKDF (reference sequence). The CDR3 loop reads CATSRDIPGITNEKLFF. CDR3 coding DNA: TGTGCCACCAGCAGAGACATACCCGGGATTACTAATGAAAAACTGTTTTTT.

The chain combines TRBV2 with TRBJ1-1; weak D call: TRBD1 (6 bases). This CDR3 is 12 amino acids long. V lost 9 bases, J lost 3 bases, and 11 bases lay in between. CDR1 is SNHLY and CDR2 is FYNNEI in the germline V gene. This CDR3 is CASRGGYTEAFF. The CDR3 DNA follows: TGTGCCAGTAGAGGGGGTTACACTGAAGCTTTCTTT.

This clone is a singleton in its sample. The J gene is TRBJ2-7, the V gene TRBV7-5; the D call TRBD1 from the table was never checked on the DNA. TRBV7-5 is deemed a pseudogene. This CDR3 contains 17 residues. The CDR3 DNA follows: TGTGTCAGAAGCTTAGCGTTCGGACAGGACCTATCCTACGAGCAGTACTTC. This sequence encodes CVRSLAFGQDLSYEQYF.

The chain is built from TRBV12-3 or TRBV12-4 and TRBJ1-2, with 9 bases fitting TRBD1. CDR3 length: 13 amino acids. Germline trimming cut 4 bases from V and 8 bases from J; bases unmatched to any gene: 5. CDR3 coding DNA: TGTGCCAGCAGTTGGGGACAGGGCCGAGGCTACACCTTC. Protein sequence: CASSWGQGRGYTF.

This clone was picked up a small number of times. The rearrangement joins TRBV30 to TRBJ1-6, with TRBD1 identical over 7 bases. The germline V gene encodes CDR1 GTSNPN and CDR2 SVGIG (reference sequence). The trim removed 6 bases at V and 7 bases at J, leaving 3 bases unmatched. This CDR3 has 12 residues. In DNA, the CDR3 is TGTGCCTGCGGGACAGTCAATTCACCCCTCCACTTT. The encoded protein is CACGTVNSPLHF.

The V gene is TRBV6-2 or TRBV6-3, the J gene TRBJ1-2; D perhaps matches TRBD1 (5 bases). The V gene's germline CDR1 is MNHEY and CDR2 SVGEGT. Trimming pared 2 bases from V and 8 bases from J, leaving 15 bases between. This CDR3 is built from 14 residues. CDR3: CASSYRGAIYGYTF. CDR3 coding DNA: TGTGCCAGCAGTTACAGGGGTGCGATATACGGCTACACCTTC.

On this clone itself: The sample carries other DNA sequences with the same CDR3. This chain connects TRBV6-5 to TRBJ1-5; D might be TRBD1 (5 bases). The CDR3 totals 15 residues. Germline V gene data show CDR1 as MNHEY and CDR2 as SVGAGI. Trimming took off 0 bases at V and 5 bases at J, with 11 bases between the two ends. CDR3 loop: CASSYSRGGDQPQHF. The DNA of the CDR3 is TGTGCCAGCAGTTACTCAAGGGGAGGGGATCAGCCCCAGCATTTT.

The CDR3 nucleotides are TGTGCCAGCAGCCCCTCGGACTCAGCCAATGAGCAGTTCTTC. Translating gives CASSPSDSANEQFF. The chain employs TRBV9 and TRBJ2-1; maybe TRBD2 (5 bases). The CDR3 sequence is 14 residues long. Germline V gene data show CDR1 as SGDLS and CDR2 as YYNGEE. Trimming cost V 4 bases and J 6 bases, with 14 bases left between them.

This clone was seen a few times. The V gene is TRBV7-9, the J gene TRBJ2-7; 9 bases fit TRBD1. After removal of 6 bases from V and 5 bases from J, the junction contained 8 bases not matched to a gene. The CDR3 covers 14 residues. CDR1 is SEHNR and CDR2 is FQNEAQ in the germline V gene (reference sequence). CDR3 region: CASSSGQGGDEQYF. DNA for the CDR3: TGTGCCAGCAGTTCGGGACAGGGAGGGGACGAGCAGTACTTC.

The chain couples TRBV7-6 to TRBJ2-1; 10 positions agree with TRBD2. Germline-derived CDR1 and CDR2 are SGHVS and FNYEAQ. The V segment lost 4 bases and the J segment 9 bases; nucleotides outside the gene matches: 12. CDR3 length: 16 amino acids. CDR3 loop: CASSSSGTSVPSEQFF. Here the CDR3 DNA reads TGTGCCAGCAGCTCTTCCGGGACTAGCGTCCCCAGTGAGCAGTTCTTC.

V and J are TRBV5-4 and TRBJ2-1; 9 bases line up with TRBD2. Germline CDR1 reads SGHNT; CDR2 reads YYREEE (reference sequence). The CDR3 totals 18 residues. The V and J ends lost 4 bases and 0 bases, in that order; junction bases with no gene match: 11. The CDR3 reads CASSGVAGAGSSYNEQFF. In DNA, the CDR3 is TGTGCCAGCAGCGGGGTAGCGGGGGCCGGGAGCTCCTACAATGAGCAGTTCTTC. The full variable domain, with the rest looked up from reference TRBV5-4 and TRBJ2-1, is ETGVTQSPTHLIKTRGQQVTLRCSSQSGHNTVSWYQQALGQGPQFIFQYYREEENGRGNFPPRFSGLQFPNYSSELNVNALELDDSALYLCASSGVAGAGSSYNEQFFGPGTRLTVL.

This chain uses TRBV3-1 (or the pseudogene TRBV3-2) with TRBJ1-5, with 9 positions matching TRBD1. The CDR3 length is 16 residues. CDR1 LGHDT and CDR2 YNNKEL come from the germline V gene (reference sequence). Trimming at V came to 4 bases and at J to 5 bases, leaving 9 bases not matched to a gene. CDR3 residues: CASSLGSGQGHQPQHF. The CDR3 region has the DNA TGTGCCAGCAGCCTAGGATCGGGACAGGGACATCAGCCCCAGCATTTT.

The rearrangement uses TRBV5-1 and TRBJ2-5; 8 nucleotides align to TRBD1. Germline values: CDR1 SGHRS, CDR2 YFSETQ. V dropped 4 bases and J dropped 2; count of bases not matched to a gene: 4. CDR3 length equals 14 residues. CDR3 sequence (DNA): TGCGCCAGCAGCCTGACAGGGGAGCAAGAGACCCAGTACTTC. Its translation is CASSLTGEQETQYF.

The CDR3 spells CASTYNGQGADTQYF. The CDR3 coding sequence is TGTGCCAGCACCTATAATGGACAGGGGGCAGATACGCAGTATTTT. The chain recombines TRBV2 with TRBJ2-3, with 10 bases aligning to TRBD1. The CDR3 is 15 residues long. From germline, CDR1 is SNHLY and CDR2 FYNNEI. V dropped 7 bases and J dropped 4; count of bases not matched to a gene: 8.

The genes are TRBV28 and TRBJ1-1; D remains unclear. The CDR3 extends over 11 amino acids. The germline V gene has CDR1 MDHEN and CDR2 SYDVKM. The V gene lost 2 bases and the J gene lost 5 bases, with 3 bases spanning the gap. The CDR3 coding sequence is TGTGCCAGCAGTTTAGAGACTGAAGCTTTCTTT. Protein sequence: CASSLETEAFF.

The chain joins TRBV6-2 or TRBV6-3 to TRBJ1-1, with D uncertain. This CDR3 has 12 amino acids. V was trimmed by 5 bases and J by 11 bases, leaving 15 bases between them. Germline V gives CDR1 MNHEY, CDR2 SVGEGT. In DNA, the CDR3 is TGTGCCAGCAGTCCGACTTCCGCGGGGGCTTTCTTT. This gives the protein CASSPTSAGAFF.

The CDR3 coding sequence is TGCGCCAGCAGCCCCCGACAGCCTCGGGGGCCCCTCCACTTT. This gives the protein CASSPRQPRGPLHF. V and J are TRBV5-1 and TRBJ1-6, with TRBD1 as a possible D gene (5 bases). The germline gives CDR1 SGHRS, CDR2 YFSETQ. CDR3 length equals 14 residues. Trimming stripped 4 bases from V and 13 bases from J, with 18 bases between.

This sequence joins TRBV28 and TRBJ2-7, with 10 bases lining up with TRBD1. Germline CDR1 reads MDHEN; CDR2 reads SYDVKM. The trim removed 9 bases at V and 2 bases at J, leaving 10 bases unmatched. The CDR3 extends over 15 amino acids. CDR3 DNA: TGTGCCAGTACGTCCCCCGGGACAGGGGCCTACGAGCAGTACTTC. This encodes CASTSPGTGAYEQYF.

The V gene is TRBV19, the J gene TRBJ1-6, with a possible D match to TRBD1 (6 bases). This CDR3 comprises 16 residues. Looked up from germline, CDR1 is LNHDA and CDR2 is SQIVND (reference sequence). V was cut by 4 bases and J by 0 bases, with 10 bases left in between. The CDR3 DNA is TGTGCCAGTAGTACCACAGGGAGCTCCTATAATTCACCCCTCCACTTT. Amino acid sequence: CASSTTGSSYNSPLHF.

The chain is built from TRBV30 and TRBJ1-1; D not certain. The CDR3 has 14 amino acids. V lost 3 bases, J lost 0 bases, and 11 bases lay in between. CDR1 GTSNPN and CDR2 SVGIG come from the germline V gene (reference sequence). Here the CDR3 reads CAWSLSLMNTEAFF. DNA of the CDR3: TGTGCCTGGAGCCTCAGTCTCATGAACACTGAAGCTTTCTTT. The full variable domain, its missing parts supplied by reference TRBV30 and TRBJ1-1, is SQTIHQWPATLVQPVGSPLSLECTVEGTSNPNLYWYRQAAGRGLQLLFYSVGIGQISSEVPQNLSASRPQDRQFILSSKKLLLSDSGFYLCAWSLSLMNTEAFFGQGTRLTVV.

This chain uses TRBV9 with TRBJ2-3; D gene unclear. The V gene's germline CDR1 is SGDLS and CDR2 YYNGEE. V was pared by 3 bases and J by 4 bases, with 6 bases between. There are 12 residues in the CDR3. The CDR3 nucleotides read TGTGCCAGCAGCGCCTACTCAGATACGCAGTATTTT. Amino acids: CASSAYSDTQYF.

The gene calls are TRBV9 and TRBJ1-6; D uncertain. This CDR3 comprises 13 residues. Germline V gene lookup returns CDR1 SGDLS and CDR2 YYNGEE. Trimming left V 2 bases short and J 6 bases short, with 6 bases between. CDR3 amino acids: CASSVESNSPLHF. The CDR3 nucleotides read TGTGCCAGCAGCGTTGAGTCTAATTCACCCCTCCACTTT.

The chain recombines TRBV30 with TRBJ2-7; maybe TRBD2 (7 bases). The CDR3 consists of 15 residues. Per the germline V gene, CDR1 is GTSNPN and CDR2 is SVGIG (reference sequence). The germline V and J ends were trimmed by 4 bases and 6 bases, with 22 bases remaining between them. As DNA, the CDR3 is TGTGCCTGGACGTTGGGGGGGGCTAGACTTTCCGAGCAGTACTTC. Protein product: CAWTLGGARLSEQYF. The full variable domain, rest sourced from reference TRBV30 and TRBJ2-7, is SQTIHQWPATLVQPVGSPLSLECTVEGTSNPNLYWYRQAAGRGLQLLFYSVGIGQISSEVPQNLSASRPQDRQFILSSKKLLLSDSGFYLCAWTLGGARLSEQYFGPGTRLTVT.

This chain links TRBV4-1 with TRBJ2-7; 13 bases agree with TRBD2. This CDR3 is 16 amino acids long. Unmatched junction bases numbered 6, after V lost 1 base and J lost 6 bases. Per the germline V gene, CDR1 is MGHRA and CDR2 is YSYEKL. The CDR3 spells CASSQGTSGSRAEQYF. In DNA, the CDR3 is TGCGCCAGCAGCCAAGGGACTAGCGGGAGTCGGGCCGAGCAGTACTTC.

This sequence joins TRBV30 and TRBJ1-6, with D possibly TRBD1 on 6 matching bases. The CDR3 length is 13 residues. Germline V gene sequence: CDR1 GTSNPN, CDR2 SVGIG (reference sequence). The V gene lost 2 bases and the J gene lost 8 bases, with 10 bases spanning the gap. For the CDR3, the DNA is TGTGCCTGGAGTAACAGGGCGGATTCACCCCTCCACTTT. It specifies CAWSNRADSPLHF.